What follows are 3 T cell receptor beta chains derived from one specimen sequenced in a study of blood T cell repertoires in COVID-19. The repertoire was sequenced with immunoSEQ multiplex PCR; TCRdb's copy has only in-frame clones and lacks some. The sample contains 120,000 or so clones, 88% of which appear only once. Sequencing was done on a sample of peripheral blood. Receptors were obtained from a woman aged 45-65 years with active or convalescent COVID-19.

The table lists this clone with a count of one. The chain joins TRBV19 to TRBJ2-1, with TRBD2 matching 7 bases. V lost 6 bases and J lost 0; bases outside the gene matches: 2. Germline V gives CDR1 LNHDA, CDR2 SQIVND (reference sequence). This CDR3 is 14 amino acids long. The CDR3: CASRRGSSYNEQFF. The CDR3 DNA reads TGTGCCAGTAGGCGGGGGAGCTCCTACAATGAGCAGTTCTTC.

In this sample, this clone turned up a few times. This rearrangement joins TRBV6-2 or TRBV6-3 to TRBJ2-1; D gene ambiguous. Trimming removed 2 bases from V and 6 bases from J, with 5 bases in between. Germline-derived CDR1 and CDR2 are MNHEY and SVGEGT. The length of the CDR3 is 12 residues. This chain's CDR3 is CASSYPLNEQFF. DNA of the CDR3: TGTGCCAGCAGTTACCCCCTCAATGAGCAGTTCTTC.

The rearrangement uses TRBV14 and TRBJ2-3, with 10 bases lining up with TRBD2. The CDR3 spans 17 residues. In germline, CDR1 is SGHDN, CDR2 FVKESK. V was clipped by 3 bases and J by 0 bases; unmatched bases: 6. The CDR3 spells CASSHPTSGASTDTQYF. CDR3 DNA sequence: TGTGCCAGCAGCCACCCTACTAGCGGGGCTAGCACAGATACGCAGTATTTT. The full variable domain, its missing parts supplied by reference TRBV14 and TRBJ2-3, is EAGVTQFPSHSVIEKGQTVTLRCDPISGHDNLYWYRRVMGKEIKFLLHFVKESKQDESGMPNNRFLAERTGGTYSTLKVQPAELEDSGVYFCASSHPTSGASTDTQYFGPGTRLTVL.